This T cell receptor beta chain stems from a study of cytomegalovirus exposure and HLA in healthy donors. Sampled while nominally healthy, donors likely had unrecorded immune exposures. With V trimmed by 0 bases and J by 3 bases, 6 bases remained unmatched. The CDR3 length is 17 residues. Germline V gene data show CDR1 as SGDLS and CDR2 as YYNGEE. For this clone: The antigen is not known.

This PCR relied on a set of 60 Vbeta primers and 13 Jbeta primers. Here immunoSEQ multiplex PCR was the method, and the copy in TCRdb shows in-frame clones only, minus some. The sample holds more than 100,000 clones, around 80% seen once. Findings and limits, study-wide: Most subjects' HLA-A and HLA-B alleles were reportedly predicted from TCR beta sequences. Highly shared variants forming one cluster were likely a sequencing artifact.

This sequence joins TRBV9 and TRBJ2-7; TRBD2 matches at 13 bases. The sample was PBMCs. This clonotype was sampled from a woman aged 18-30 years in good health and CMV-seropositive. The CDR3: CASSVVMGLAGLYEQYF. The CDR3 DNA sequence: TGTGCCAGCAGCGTAGTAATGGGACTAGCGGGGCTCTACGAGCAGTACTTC.